This T cell receptor (beta chain) originates from a study of cytomegalovirus exposure and HLA in healthy donors. Whole-study context: For the 300 to 450 genotyped donors, about 81% fell within the Caucasian-associated ancestry cluster.

Researchers ran the PCR with 60 Vbeta and 13 Jbeta primers. Profiled with immunoSEQ multiplex PCR; TCRdb holds only in-frame clones, not every one. The top ten clones hold roughly 1.4% of a sample with 160,000 or so clones, around four fifths of them seen once. V gave up 2 bases and J gave up 11 bases, with 15 bases separating them. CDR3 length: 13 residues. Germline lookup yields CDR1 WNHNN and CDR2 SYGVQD (reference sequence). This clone was counted a few times. The clonotype was recovered from a woman aged 18-29 years in good health and CMV-seronegative. What was sequenced was PBMCs. The chain recombines TRBV10-1 with TRBJ1-1; D ambiguous. Here the CDR3 reads CASSEIRDQTAFF. For the CDR3, the DNA is TGCGCCAGCAGTGAGATCCGGGATCAGACGGCTTTCTTT.